A selection of T cell receptor beta chains follows, all from one sample in a study of T-cell reconstitution after alpha-beta-depleted transplantation in children. TCRdb re-derived calls from the PCR reads in MiXCR, one entry per CDR3 protein. In the table there are under 300,000 distinct CDR3 sequences, roughly 12% of which are singletons. The sample was peripheral blood, taken 180 days after TCRalphabeta/CD19-depleted stem cell transplant. The receptors shown here come from a male patient aged 2-10 years who had a stem cell transplant for chronic granulomatous disease, so the T cells may come from the graft donor. CDR3s include the opening cysteine and the closing phenylalanine or tryptophan. A D gene is named only where the DNA matches it firmly. The listing skips clone size in some rows; elsewhere it reads once, few, many or a size class.

abundance,v_gene,j_gene,d_gene,CDR3aa,CDR3nt
many,TRBV5-1,TRBJ2-1,.,CASSLVSSGNGEQFF,TGCGCCAGCAGCTTGGTTTCGTCGGGGAATGGGGAGCAGTTCTTC
few,TRBV20-1,TRBJ2-1,TRBD2,CCPTLQSGRASNEQFF,TGCTGTCCCACACTCCAAAGCGGGAGGGCCTCGAATGAGCAGTTCTTC
many,TRBV5-6,TRBJ2-1,.,CASSLNFGTPANEQFF,TGTGCCAGCAGCTTGAACTTTGGGACCCCTGCCAATGAGCAGTTCTTC
.,TRBV6-4,TRBJ2-2,.,CASSPDMNTGELFF,TGTGCCAGCAGTCCAGATATGAACACCGGGGAGCTGTTTTTT
many,TRBV20-1,TRBJ1-2,TRBD1,CSASRPGQAYGYTF,TGCAGTGCCTCGAGGCCGGGACAGGCCTATGGCTACACCTTC
many,TRBV7-7,TRBJ2-5,TRBD2,CASSHRTSGGSETQYF,TGTGCTAGCAGCCATCGGACTAGCGGGGGGTCGGAGACCCAGTACTTC
many,TRBV6-5,TRBJ2-2,.,CASSYTEPRSGELFF,TGTGCCAGCAGTTACACCGAGCCCAGAAGCGGGGAGCTGTTTTTT
many,TRBV5-1,TRBJ2-3,TRBD2,CASSLVLAGYTDTQYF,TGCGCCAGCAGCTTGGTTCTAGCGGGATATACAGATACGCAGTATTTT
many,TRBV2,TRBJ2-1,TRBD2,CASSDERGNSYNEQFF,TGTGCCAGCAGTGATGAGCGGGGGAATTCCTACAATGAGCAGTTCTTC
many,TRBV4-2,TRBJ2-7,TRBD2,CASSQDARSGAPYEQYF,TGTGCCAGCAGCCAAGATGCAAGGAGCGGGGCCCCCTACGAGCAGTACTTC
many,TRBV6-1,TRBJ1-5,.,CASRPLGETGFWDQPQHF,TGTGCCAGCAGACCTTTGGGGGAAACAGGGTTTTGGGATCAGCCCCAGCATTTT
many,TRBV10-2,TRBJ2-2,.,CASERNTGELFF,TGCGCCAGCGAGAGGAACACCGGGGAGCTGTTTTTT
.,TRBV9,TRBJ2-5,TRBD1,CASSPRQGQETQSF,TGTGCCAGCAGCCCACGACAGGGACAGGAGACCCAGTCCTTC
many,TRBV20-1,TRBJ2-5,.,CSASTLLFQETQYF,TGCAGTGCTAGCACCCTTTTGTTCCAAGAGACCCAGTACTTC
many,TRBV6-5,TRBJ2-7,TRBD1,CASSYSPGQGRYEQYF,TGTGCCAGCAGTTATTCTCCCGGACAGGGGCGGTACGAGCAGTACTTC
many,TRBV7-9,TRBJ2-5,.,CASSRGSQETQYF,TGTGCCAGCAGCAGGGGATCGCAAGAGACCCAGTACTTC
many,TRBV5-6,TRBJ1-1,.,CASSLWLGMNTEAFF,TGTGCCAGCAGCTTGTGGCTGGGGATGAACACTGAAGCTTTCTTT
.,TRBV3-1,TRBJ1-5,.,CASSHSFEDQPQHF,TGTGCCAGCAGCCATAGCTTTGAAGATCAGCCCCAGCATTTT
many,TRBV24-1,TRBJ2-2,.,CATSDLENTGELFF,TGTGCCACCAGTGACCTAGAGAACACCGGGGAGCTGTTTTTT
many,TRBV6-1,TRBJ2-1,TRBD2,CASSKGLATGRNEQFF,TGTGCCAGCAGCAAGGGACTAGCGACCGGGAGGAATGAGCAGTTCTTC
many,TRBV12-3/TRBV12-4,TRBJ2-5,TRBD2,CASSLTLAGETQYF,TGTGCCAGCAGTTTAACTCTAGCGGGAGAGACCCAGTACTTC
.,TRBV18,TRBJ2-5,TRBD2,CASSPRAGREYQETQYF,TGTGCCAGCTCCCCGCGAGCGGGGCGGGAGTACCAAGAGACCCAGTACTTC
.,TRBV5-1,TRBJ2-2,.,CASSSREISGELFF,TGCGCCAGCAGCTCCAGGGAGATCTCCGGGGAGCTGTTTTTT
many,TRBV4-2,TRBJ2-3,.,CASSHSPGGRTDTQYF,TGTGCCAGCAGCCACAGCCCGGGGGGCCGGACAGATACGCAGTATTTT
many,TRBV12-3/TRBV12-4,TRBJ2-3,.,CASSHPAADTQYF,TGTGCCAGCAGCCATCCGGCTGCAGATACGCAGTATTTT
many,TRBV6-6,TRBJ2-3,.,CASSYSVDTQYF,TGTGCCAGCAGTTACTCAGTAGATACGCAGTATTTT
few,TRBV18,TRBJ2-5,.,CASSPKRQIQETQYF,TGTGCCAGCTCACCAAAGAGGCAGATCCAAGAGACCCAGTACTTC
many,TRBV6-2/TRBV6-3,TRBJ2-2,.,CASRTHSGPNTGELFF,TGTGCCAGCAGAACCCACAGCGGGCCGAACACCGGGGAGCTGTTTTTT
many,TRBV12-3/TRBV12-4,TRBJ2-1,.,CASTERVERGRDEQFF,TGTGCCAGCACTGAGAGGGTGGAGAGGGGTAGGGATGAGCAGTTCTTC
many,TRBV20-1,TRBJ2-7,.,CSARERNWQYF,TGCAGTGCTAGAGAGAGGAACTGGCAGTACTTC
.,TRBV2,TRBJ2-7,.,CASTRQIYYEQYF,TGTGCCAGCACTAGGCAGATTTACTACGAGCAGTACTTC
many,TRBV3-1,TRBJ1-2,.,CASSHKGNGYTF,TGTGCCAGCAGCCATAAGGGAAATGGCTACACCTTC
few,TRBV7-2,TRBJ2-1,.,CASSSWQGGFGEQFF,TGTGCCAGCAGCTCGTGGCAGGGGGGTTTTGGTGAGCAGTTCTTC
many,TRBV12-3/TRBV12-4,TRBJ2-7,TRBD2,CASSLVGGHFRYEQYF,TGTGCCAGCAGTTTAGTGGGAGGGCATTTCCGCTACGAGCAGTACTTC
.,TRBV30,TRBJ1-2,.,CAWSPPGRVGGTF,TGTGCCTGGAGTCCTCCGGGCCGGGTAGGAGGCACCTTC
.,TRBV19,TRBJ1-6,.,CASSIFQGDNSPLHF,TGTGCCAGTAGTATCTTTCAGGGAGATAATTCACCCCTCCACTTT
many,TRBV25-1,TRBJ2-5,.,CASSGKQGARGDRLRETQYF,TGTGCCAGCAGTGGAAAACAGGGGGCGCGGGGGGACCGACTCCGAGAGACCCAGTACTTC
many,TRBV5-1,TRBJ2-1,.,CASSPEIGIYNEQFF,TGCGCCAGCAGCCCCGAGATAGGGATCTACAATGAGCAGTTCTTC
many,TRBV18,TRBJ2-7,.,CASSPLEAGHSYEQYF,TGTGCCAGCTCACCTCTGGAGGCAGGGCACTCCTACGAGCAGTACTTC
many,TRBV7-9,TRBJ2-7,.,CASSLRELPPYEQYF,TGTGCCAGCAGCTTAAGGGAGCTTCCCCCCTACGAGCAGTACTTC
many,TRBV20-1,TRBJ2-7,.,CSARVTVTSYEQYF,TGCAGTGCTAGAGTAACAGTGACATCCTACGAGCAGTACTTC